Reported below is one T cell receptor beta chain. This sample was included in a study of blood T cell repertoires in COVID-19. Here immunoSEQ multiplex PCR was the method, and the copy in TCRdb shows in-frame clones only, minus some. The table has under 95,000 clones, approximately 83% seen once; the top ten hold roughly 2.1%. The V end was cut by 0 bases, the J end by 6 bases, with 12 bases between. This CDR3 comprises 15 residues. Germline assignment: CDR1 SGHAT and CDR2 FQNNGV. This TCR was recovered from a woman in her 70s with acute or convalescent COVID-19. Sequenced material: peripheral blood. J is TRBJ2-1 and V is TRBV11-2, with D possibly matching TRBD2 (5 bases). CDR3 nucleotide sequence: TGTGCCAGCAGCTTAGACAGCCTACGGGGCAATGAGCAGTTCTTC. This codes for CASSLDSLRGNEQFF.